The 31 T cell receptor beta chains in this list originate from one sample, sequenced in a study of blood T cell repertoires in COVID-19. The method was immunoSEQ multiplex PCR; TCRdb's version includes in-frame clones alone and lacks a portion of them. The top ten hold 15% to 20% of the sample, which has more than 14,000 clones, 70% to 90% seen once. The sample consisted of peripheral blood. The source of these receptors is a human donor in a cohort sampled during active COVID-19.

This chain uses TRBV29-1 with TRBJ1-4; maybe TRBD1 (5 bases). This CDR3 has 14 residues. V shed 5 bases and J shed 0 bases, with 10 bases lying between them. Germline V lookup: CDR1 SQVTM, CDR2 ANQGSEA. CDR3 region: CSVLTGSTNEKLFF. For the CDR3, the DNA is TGCAGCGTTCTCACAGGTTCAACTAATGAAAAACTGTTTTTT.

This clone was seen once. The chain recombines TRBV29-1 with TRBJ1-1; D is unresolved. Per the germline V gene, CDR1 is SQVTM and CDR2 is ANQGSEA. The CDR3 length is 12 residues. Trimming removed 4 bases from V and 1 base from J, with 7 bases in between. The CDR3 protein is CSVGGGNTEAFF. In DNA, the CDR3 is TGCAGCGTTGGTGGAGGGAACACTGAAGCTTTCTTT.

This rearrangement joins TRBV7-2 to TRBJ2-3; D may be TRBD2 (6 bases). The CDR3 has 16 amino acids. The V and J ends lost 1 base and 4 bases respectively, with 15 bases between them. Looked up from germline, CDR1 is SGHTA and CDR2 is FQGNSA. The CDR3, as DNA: TGTGCCAGCAGCTTAGTAGGCGTTGCGGGGTCAGATACGCAGTATTTT. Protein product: CASSLVGVAGSDTQYF.

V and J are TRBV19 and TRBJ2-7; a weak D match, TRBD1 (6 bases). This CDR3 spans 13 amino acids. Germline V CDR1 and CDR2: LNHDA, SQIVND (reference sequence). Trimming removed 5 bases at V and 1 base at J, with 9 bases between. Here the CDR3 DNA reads TGTGCCAGTAGTGCACAGGGTTCCTACGAGCAGTACTTC. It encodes CASSAQGSYEQYF.

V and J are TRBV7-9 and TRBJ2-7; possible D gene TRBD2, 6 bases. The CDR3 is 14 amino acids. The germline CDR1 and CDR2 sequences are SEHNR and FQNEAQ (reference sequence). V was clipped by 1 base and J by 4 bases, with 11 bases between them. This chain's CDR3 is CASSLGGGIYEQYF. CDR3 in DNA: TGTGCCAGCAGCTTAGGGGGAGGCATTTACGAGCAGTACTTC.

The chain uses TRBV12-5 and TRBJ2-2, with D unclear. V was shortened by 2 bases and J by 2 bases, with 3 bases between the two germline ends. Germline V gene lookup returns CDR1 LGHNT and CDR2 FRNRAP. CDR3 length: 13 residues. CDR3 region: CASGLTNTGELFF. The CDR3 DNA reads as TGTGCTAGTGGTTTGACTAACACCGGGGAGCTGTTTTTT.

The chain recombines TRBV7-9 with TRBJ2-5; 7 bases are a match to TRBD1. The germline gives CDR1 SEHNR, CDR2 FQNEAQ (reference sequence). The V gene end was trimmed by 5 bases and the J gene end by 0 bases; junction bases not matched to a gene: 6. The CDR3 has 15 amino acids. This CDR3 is CASSRDRRDQETQYF. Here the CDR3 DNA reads TGTGCCAGCAGCAGGGACAGACGCGACCAAGAGACCCAGTACTTC.

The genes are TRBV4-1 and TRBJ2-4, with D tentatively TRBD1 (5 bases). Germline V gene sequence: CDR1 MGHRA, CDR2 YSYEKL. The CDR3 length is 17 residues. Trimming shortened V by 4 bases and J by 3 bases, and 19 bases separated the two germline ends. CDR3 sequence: CASSPGRGYGGKNIQYF. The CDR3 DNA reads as TGCGCCAGCAGCCCAGGTAGGGGCTATGGCGGCAAAAACATTCAGTACTTC.

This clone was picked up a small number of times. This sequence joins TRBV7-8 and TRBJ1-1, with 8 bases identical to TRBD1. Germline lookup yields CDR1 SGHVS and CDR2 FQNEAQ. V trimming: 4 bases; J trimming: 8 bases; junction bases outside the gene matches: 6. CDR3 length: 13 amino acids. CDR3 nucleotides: TGTGCCAGCAGCTCGACGCAGGGGGCGGAAGCTTTCTTT. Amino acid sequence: CASSSTQGAEAFF.

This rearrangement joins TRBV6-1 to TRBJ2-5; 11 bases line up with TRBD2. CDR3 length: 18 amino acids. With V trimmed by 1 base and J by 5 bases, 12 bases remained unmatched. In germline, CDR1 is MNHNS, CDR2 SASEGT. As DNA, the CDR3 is TGTGCCAGCAGTGAAGATTGGGATGGAGTAGCGGGGGGGGAGACCCAGTACTTC. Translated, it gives CASSEDWDGVAGGETQYF.

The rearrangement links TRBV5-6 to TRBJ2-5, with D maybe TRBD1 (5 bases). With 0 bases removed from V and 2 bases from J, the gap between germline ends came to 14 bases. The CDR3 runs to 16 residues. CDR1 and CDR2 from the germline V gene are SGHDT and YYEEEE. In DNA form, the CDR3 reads TGTGCCAGCAGCTTGGCCCGACAGATAGGGCAAGAGACCCAGTACTTC. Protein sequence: CASSLARQIGQETQYF. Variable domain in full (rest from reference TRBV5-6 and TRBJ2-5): DAGVTQSPTHLIKTRGQQVTLRCSPKSGHDTVSWYQQALGQGPQFIFQYYEEEERQRGNFPDRFSGHQFPNYSSELNVNALLLGDSALYLCASSLARQIGQETQYFGPGTRLLVL.

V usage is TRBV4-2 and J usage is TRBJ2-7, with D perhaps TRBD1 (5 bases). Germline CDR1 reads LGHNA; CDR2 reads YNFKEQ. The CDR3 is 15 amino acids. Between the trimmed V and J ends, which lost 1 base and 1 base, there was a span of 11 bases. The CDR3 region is CASSQGDSTSYEQYF. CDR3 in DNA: TGTGCCAGCAGCCAAGGAGACAGCACATCCTACGAGCAGTACTTC.

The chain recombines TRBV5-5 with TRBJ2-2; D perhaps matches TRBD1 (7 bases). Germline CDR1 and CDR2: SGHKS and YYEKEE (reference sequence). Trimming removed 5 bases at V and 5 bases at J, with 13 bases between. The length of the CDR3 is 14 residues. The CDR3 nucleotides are TGTGCCAGCAGTTCCCCAGGGGGGACCGGGGAGCTGTTTTTT. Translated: CASSSPGGTGELFF.

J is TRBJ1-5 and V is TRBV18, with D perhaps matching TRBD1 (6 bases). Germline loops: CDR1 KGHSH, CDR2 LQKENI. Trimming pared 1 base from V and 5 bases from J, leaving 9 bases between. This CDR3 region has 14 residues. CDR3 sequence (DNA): TGTGCCAGCTCACCACGGCAGGGGCATCAGCCCCAGCATTTT. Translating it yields CASSPRQGHQPQHF.

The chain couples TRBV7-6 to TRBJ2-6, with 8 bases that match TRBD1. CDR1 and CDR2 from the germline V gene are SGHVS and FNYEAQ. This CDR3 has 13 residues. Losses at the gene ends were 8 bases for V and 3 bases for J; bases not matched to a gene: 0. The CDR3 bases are TGTGCCAGCGGGACAGGTGGGGCCAACGTCCTGACTTTC. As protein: CASGTGGANVLTF.

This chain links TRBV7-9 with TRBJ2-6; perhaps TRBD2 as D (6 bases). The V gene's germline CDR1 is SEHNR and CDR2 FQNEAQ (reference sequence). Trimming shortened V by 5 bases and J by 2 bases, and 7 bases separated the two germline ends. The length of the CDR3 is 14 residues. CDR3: CASSGGAGANVLTF. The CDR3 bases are TGTGCCAGCAGCGGAGGGGCTGGGGCCAACGTCCTGACTTTC.

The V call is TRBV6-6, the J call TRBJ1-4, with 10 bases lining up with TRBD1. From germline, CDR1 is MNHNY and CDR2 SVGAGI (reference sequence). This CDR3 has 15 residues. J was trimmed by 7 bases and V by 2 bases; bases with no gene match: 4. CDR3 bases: TGTGCCAGCAGTTACACGACAGGGGGCGGTGAAAAACTGTTTTTT. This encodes CASSYTTGGGEKLFF.

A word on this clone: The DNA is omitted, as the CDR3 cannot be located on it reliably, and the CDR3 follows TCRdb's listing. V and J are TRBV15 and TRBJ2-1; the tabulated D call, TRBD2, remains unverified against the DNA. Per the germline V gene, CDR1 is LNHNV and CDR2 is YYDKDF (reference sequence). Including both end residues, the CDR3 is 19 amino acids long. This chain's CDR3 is CATSRDSGQGGTFYNEQFF.

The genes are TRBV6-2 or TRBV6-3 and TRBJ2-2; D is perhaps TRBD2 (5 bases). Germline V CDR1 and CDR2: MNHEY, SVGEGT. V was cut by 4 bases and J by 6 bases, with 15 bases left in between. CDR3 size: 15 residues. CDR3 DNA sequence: TGTGCCAGCAGTTCCGTCTTCCAGGAGGCCGGGGAGCTGTTTTTT. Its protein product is CASSSVFQEAGELFF.

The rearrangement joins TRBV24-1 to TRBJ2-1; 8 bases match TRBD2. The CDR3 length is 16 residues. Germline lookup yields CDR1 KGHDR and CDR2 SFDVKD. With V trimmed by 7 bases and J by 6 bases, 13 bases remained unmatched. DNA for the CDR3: TGTGCCACCAGCGCGCGCTCCCCGGGGGGGGGCAATGAGCAGTTCTTC. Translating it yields CATSARSPGGGNEQFF.

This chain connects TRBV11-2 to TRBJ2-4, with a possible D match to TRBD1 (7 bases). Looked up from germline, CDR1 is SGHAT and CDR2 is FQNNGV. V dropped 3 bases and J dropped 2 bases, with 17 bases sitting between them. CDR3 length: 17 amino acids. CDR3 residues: CASSFLYRGGSKNIQYF. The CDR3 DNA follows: TGTGCCAGCAGCTTCCTATACAGGGGAGGTTCCAAAAACATTCAGTACTTC.

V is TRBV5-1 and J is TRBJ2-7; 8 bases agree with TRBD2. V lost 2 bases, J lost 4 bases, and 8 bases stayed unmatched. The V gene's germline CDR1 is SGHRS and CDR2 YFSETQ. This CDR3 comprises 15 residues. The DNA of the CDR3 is TGCGCCAGCAGCTTAGCCGGGAGGGTCGGGTACGAGCAGTACTTC. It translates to CASSLAGRVGYEQYF.

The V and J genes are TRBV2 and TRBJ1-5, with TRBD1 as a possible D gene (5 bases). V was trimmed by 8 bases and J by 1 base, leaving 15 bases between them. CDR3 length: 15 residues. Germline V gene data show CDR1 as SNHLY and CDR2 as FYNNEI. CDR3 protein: CASGGGFGSNQPQHF. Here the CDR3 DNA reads TGTGCCAGCGGGGGGGGGTTTGGGAGCAATCAGCCCCAGCATTTT.

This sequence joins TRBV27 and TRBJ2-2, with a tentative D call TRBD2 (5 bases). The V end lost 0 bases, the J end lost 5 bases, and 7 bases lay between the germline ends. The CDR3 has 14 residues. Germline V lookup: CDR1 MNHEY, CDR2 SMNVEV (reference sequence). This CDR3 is CASSLSEGTGELFF. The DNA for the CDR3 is TGTGCCAGCAGTTTATCAGAGGGAACCGGGGAGCTGTTTTTT.

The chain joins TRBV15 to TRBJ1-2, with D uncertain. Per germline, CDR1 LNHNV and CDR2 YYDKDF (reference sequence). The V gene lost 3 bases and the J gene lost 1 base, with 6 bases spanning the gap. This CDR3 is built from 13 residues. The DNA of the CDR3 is TGTGCCACCAGCAGGCCGGTTAACTATGGCTACACCTTC. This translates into CATSRPVNYGYTF.

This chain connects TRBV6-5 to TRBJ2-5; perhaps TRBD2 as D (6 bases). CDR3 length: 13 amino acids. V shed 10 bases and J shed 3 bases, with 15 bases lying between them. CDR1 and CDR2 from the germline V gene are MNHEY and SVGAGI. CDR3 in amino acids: CATSGTVEETQYF. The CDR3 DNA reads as TGTGCCACCTCCGGGACTGTAGAAGAGACCCAGTACTTC.

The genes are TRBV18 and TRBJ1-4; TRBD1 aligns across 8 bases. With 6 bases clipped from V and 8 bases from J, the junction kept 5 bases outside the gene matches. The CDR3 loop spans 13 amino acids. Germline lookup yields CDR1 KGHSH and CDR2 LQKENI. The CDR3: CASSRSGGEKLFF. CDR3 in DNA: TGTGCCAGCTCCAGGTCAGGGGGCGAAAAACTGTTTTTT.

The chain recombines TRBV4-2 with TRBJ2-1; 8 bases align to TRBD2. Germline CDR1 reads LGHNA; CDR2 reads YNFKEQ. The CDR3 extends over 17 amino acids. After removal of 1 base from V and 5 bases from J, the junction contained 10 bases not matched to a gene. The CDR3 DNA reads TGTGCCAGCAGCCAAGTACCCCGCCGGGGGGGACACAATGAGCAGTTCTTC. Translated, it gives CASSQVPRRGGHNEQFF.

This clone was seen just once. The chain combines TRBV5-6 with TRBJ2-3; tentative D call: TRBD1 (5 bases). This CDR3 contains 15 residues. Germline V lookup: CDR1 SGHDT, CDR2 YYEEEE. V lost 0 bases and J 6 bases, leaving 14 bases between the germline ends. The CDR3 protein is CASSLGGPAVDTQYF. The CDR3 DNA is TGTGCCAGCAGCTTGGGGGGCCCGGCTGTGGATACGCAGTATTTT. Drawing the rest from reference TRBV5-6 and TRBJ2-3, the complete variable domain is DAGVTQSPTHLIKTRGQQVTLRCSPKSGHDTVSWYQQALGQGPQFIFQYYEEEERQRGNFPDRFSGHQFPNYSSELNVNALLLGDSALYLCASSLGGPAVDTQYFGPGTRLTVL.

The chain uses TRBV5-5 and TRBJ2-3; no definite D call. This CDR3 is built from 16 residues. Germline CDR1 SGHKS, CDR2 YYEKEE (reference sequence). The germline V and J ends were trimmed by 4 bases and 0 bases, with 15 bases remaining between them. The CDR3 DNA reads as TGTGCCAGCAGCCAAAAACCGGTACCCAGCACAGATACGCAGTATTTT. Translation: CASSQKPVPSTDTQYF.

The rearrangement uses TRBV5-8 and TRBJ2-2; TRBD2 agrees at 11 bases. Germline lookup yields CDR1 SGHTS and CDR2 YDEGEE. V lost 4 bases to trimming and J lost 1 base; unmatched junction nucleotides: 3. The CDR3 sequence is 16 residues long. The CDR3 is CASSRTSGGNTGELFF. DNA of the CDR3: TGTGCCAGCAGCCGCACTAGCGGGGGGAACACCGGGGAGCTGTTTTTT.